Listed below are T cell receptor beta chains from one sample, sequenced in a study of CD8+ T cells in alopecia areata. Data came from immunoSEQ multiplex PCR; TCRdb stores just in-frame clones and leaves some out. Among 140,000 or so clones listed, approximately 51% were seen once. Sequenced material: CD4+ T cells sorted from blood, taken at week 0. All receptors come from a human donor with alopecia areata. CDR3s leave out the opening cysteine and the closing phenylalanine or tryptophan. Expanded clones are given a class, and other clones once, few, many or no size at all.

v_call	clone_size	j_call	cdr3_aa
TRBV29-1	few	TRBJ2-1	SVSPGLAGFNEQF
TRBV7-2	NA	TRBJ2-7	ASSLAIVGRERIYEQY
TRBV29-1	few	TRBJ2-2	SVLVSGRAFGELF
TRBV29-1	NA	TRBJ1-1	SVGVQGTNTEAF
TRBV28	medium-sized	TRBJ2-5	ASSGSGQETQY
TRBV5-1	NA	TRBJ2-5	ASRLTSGSWTQY
TRBV30	NA	TRBJ1-2	AWSATDLLRDGYT
TRBV19	NA	TRBJ2-5	ASTPAPGSSETQY
TRBV6-5	few	TRBJ2-3	ASRPLGTDTQY
TRBV30	few	TRBJ2-6	AWGQHSGANVLT
TRBV29-1	NA	TRBJ1-1	SVRQGAMNTEAF
TRBV2	NA	TRBJ2-5	ASSGRQETQY
TRBV30	NA	TRBJ1-5	AWSVRDGQPQH
TRBV7-2	once	TRBJ2-7	ASSLGRSYEQY
TRBV27	NA	TRBJ1-2	ASSLMQGVRYGYT
TRBV14	NA	TRBJ1-2	ASSPGYRYGYT
TRBV29-1	NA	TRBJ2-5	SVAQLRVGMETQY
TRBV20-1	NA	TRBJ2-7	SVEVLYEQY
TRBV7-9	NA	NA	ASSVASGSLGEQY
TRBV29-1	NA	TRBJ2-3	SAALIGGTDTQY
TRBV27	few	TRBJ1-6	ATARGVMTDSPLH
TRBV7-2	few	TRBJ1-2	ASSIRNYGYT
TRBV29-1	few	TRBJ2-2	SVQLAGVNTGELF
TRBV7-3	NA	TRBJ2-5	ASSPLAGTGAQY
TRBV30	once	TRBJ2-1	AWSLAGTRRNEQF
TRBV19	NA	TRBJ1-2	ASRDRERSYGYT
TRBV25-1	NA	TRBJ2-5	ASSGVEQYQETQY
TRBV6-5	once	TRBJ2-2	ASSFIQATGELF
TRBV28	few	TRBJ1-2	ASRERDYGYT
TRBV27	NA	TRBJ2-3	ASRAGTSGGGRDTQY
TRBV27	NA	TRBJ2-1	ASSTTSGRGGEQF
TRBV5-6	NA	TRBJ2-5	ASSLDQKETQY
TRBV7-9	NA	TRBJ2-1	ASSFEGGEQF